Listed below are T cell receptor beta chains from one sample, sequenced in a study of blood T cell repertoires in COVID-19. The table came from immunoSEQ multiplex PCR; TCRdb's copy has only in-frame clones and leaves some out. The sample lists approximately 210,000 clones, around four fifths occurring once. The sequenced material came from peripheral blood. The source is a woman in her 40s with active or convalescent COVID-19. Both conserved end residues are part of each CDR3. The D gene is left open where the match is weak. Some rows mark clone size as missing; the rest say once, few, many or name a class of expanded clone.

j_gene	v_gene	d_gene	len	abundance	CDR3nt	CDR3aa
TRBJ2-3	TRBV28	.	13	.	TGTGCCAGCAGTCAGGGTAGCACAGATACGCAGTATTTT	CASSQGSTDTQYF
TRBJ2-7	TRBV11-1	.	14	.	TGTGCCAGCAGCCGTACGGGGGAGGTTTACGAGCAGTACTTC	CASSRTGEVYEQYF
TRBJ1-2	TRBV30	TRBD1	13	many	TGTGCCTGGACCCTAGACAGGGACTATGGCTACACCTTC	CAWTLDRDYGYTF
TRBJ1-3	TRBV7-2	TRBD1	15	.	TGTGCCAGCAGCCCTGGGACAGGGGCTGGAAACACCATATATTTT	CASSPGTGAGNTIYF
TRBJ2-7	TRBV5-1	.	14	.	TGCGCCAGCAGCTTAGAAGACATTGCCTACGAGCAGTACTTC	CASSLEDIAYEQYF
TRBJ2-5	TRBV5-1	.	13	.	TGCGCCAGCAGCTCACAGGGTGGAGAGACCCAGTACTTC	CASSSQGGETQYF
TRBJ2-7	TRBV28	.	14	.	TGTGCCAGCAGTCCAGGGGACCGCTCCTACGAGCAGTACTTC	CASSPGDRSYEQYF
TRBJ1-2	TRBV18	.	15	.	TGTGCCAGCTCACCACCCCGGGCGGAGGTCGATGGCTACACCTTC	CASSPPRAEVDGYTF
TRBJ1-2	TRBV24-1	.	13	.	TGTGCCACCGCCACGGACGGGGGATATGGCTACACCTTC	CATATDGGYGYTF
TRBJ1-4	TRBV5-4	.	13	.	TGTGCCAGCAGGAACTCGACTAATGAAAAACTGTTTTTT	CASRNSTNEKLFF
TRBJ1-1	TRBV21-1	.	17	.	TGTGCCAGCAGTAAACGCGGGGCGCAAAATTTGGACACTGAAGCTTTCTTT	CASSKRGAQNLDTEAFF
TRBJ2-1	TRBV3-1/TRBV3-2	.	13	.	TGTGCCAGCAGCCAACGCGGGATCGGGGAGCAGTTCTTC	CASSQRGIGEQFF
TRBJ2-2	TRBV13	TRBD1	17	.	TGTGCCAGCGGGGGAGAAAACAGGGGGACGAACACCGGGGAGCTGTTTTTT	CASGGENRGTNTGELFF
TRBJ1-6	TRBV28	TRBD1	17	.	TGTGCCAGCCGCTACCTTTTGACAGGGGCTAAGGATTCACCCCTCCACTTT	CASRYLLTGAKDSPLHF
TRBJ2-7	TRBV7-9	.	17	.	TGTGCCAGCAGCTTATCGCCGAACTCAAAAAGCTCCTACGAGCAGTACTTC	CASSLSPNSKSSYEQYF
TRBJ1-5	TRBV5-8	.	16	.	TGTGCCAGCAGCTTGGGCCCCGGCCAGGCCTTGGAGCCCCAGCATTTT	CASSLGPGQALEPQHF
TRBJ1-1	TRBV19	TRBD1	14	.	TGTGCCAGTAGTACAGAATACAGACAGGGATCAGCTTTCTTT	CASSTEYRQGSAFF
TRBJ1-1	TRBV9	TRBD1	16	.	TGTGCCAGCAGCGTGACAGGGGGCGAAGGAGGGGCTGAAGCTTTCTTT	CASSVTGGEGGAEAFF
TRBJ2-3	TRBV25-1	TRBD2	16	.	TGTGCCAGCAGTCTACCTAGCGGGGTAGGCACAGATACGCAGTATTTT	CASSLPSGVGTDTQYF
TRBJ2-7	TRBV7-9	TRBD1	15	.	TGTGCCAGCAGCCCCCCGGGACAGCTGTCCTACGAGCAGTACTTC	CASSPPGQLSYEQYF
TRBJ2-3	TRBV6-6	TRBD1	14	.	TGTGCCAGCGGGGGACAGGGAGGCACAGATACGCAGTATTTT	CASGGQGGTDTQYF
TRBJ2-3	TRBV19	.	14	once	TGTGCCAGTAGTATGGCGGGTTTTACAGATACGCAGTATTTT	CASSMAGFTDTQYF